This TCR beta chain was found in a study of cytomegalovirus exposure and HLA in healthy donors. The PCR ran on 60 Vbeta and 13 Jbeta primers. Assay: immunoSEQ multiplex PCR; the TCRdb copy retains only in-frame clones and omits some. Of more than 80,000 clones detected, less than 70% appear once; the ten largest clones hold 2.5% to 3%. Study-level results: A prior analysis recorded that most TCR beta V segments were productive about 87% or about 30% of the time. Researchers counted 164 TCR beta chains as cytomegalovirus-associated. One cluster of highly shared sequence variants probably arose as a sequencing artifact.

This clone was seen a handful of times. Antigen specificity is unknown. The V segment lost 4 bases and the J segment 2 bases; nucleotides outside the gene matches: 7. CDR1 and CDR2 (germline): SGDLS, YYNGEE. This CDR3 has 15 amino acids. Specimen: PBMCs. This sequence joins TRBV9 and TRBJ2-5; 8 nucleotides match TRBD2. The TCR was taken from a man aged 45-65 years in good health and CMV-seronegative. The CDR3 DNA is TGTGCCAGCAGCCTAAGCGGGAGCGAACAAGAGACCCAGTACTTC. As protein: CASSLSGSEQETQYF.